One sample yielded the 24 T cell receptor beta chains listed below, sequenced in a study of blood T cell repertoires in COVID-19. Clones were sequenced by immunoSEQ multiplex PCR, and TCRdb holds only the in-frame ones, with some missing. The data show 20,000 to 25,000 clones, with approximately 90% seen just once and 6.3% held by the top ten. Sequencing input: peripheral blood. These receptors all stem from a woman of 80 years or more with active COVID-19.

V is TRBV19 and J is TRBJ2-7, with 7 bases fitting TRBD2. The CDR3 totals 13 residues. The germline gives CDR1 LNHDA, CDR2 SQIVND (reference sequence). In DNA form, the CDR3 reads TGTGGCTATGGGGGGGGAACGCCCTACGAGCAGTACTTC. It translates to CGYGGGTPYEQYF.

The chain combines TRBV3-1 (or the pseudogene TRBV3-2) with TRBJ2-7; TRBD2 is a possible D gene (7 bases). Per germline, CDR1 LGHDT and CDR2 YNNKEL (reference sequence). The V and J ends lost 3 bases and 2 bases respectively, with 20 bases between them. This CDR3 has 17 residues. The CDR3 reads CASSHRISGEGAYEQYF. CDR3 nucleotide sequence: TGTGCCAGCAGCCACCGGATTTCAGGGGAGGGGGCCTACGAGCAGTACTTC.

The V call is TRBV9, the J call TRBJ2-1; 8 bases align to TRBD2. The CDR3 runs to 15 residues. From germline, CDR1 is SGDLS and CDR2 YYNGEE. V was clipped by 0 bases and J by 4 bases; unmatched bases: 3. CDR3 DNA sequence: TGTGCCAGCAGCGTAGGCGGGGGGCCATACAATGAGCAGTTCTTC. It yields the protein CASSVGGGPYNEQFF. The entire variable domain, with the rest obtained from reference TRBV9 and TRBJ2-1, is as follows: DSGVTQTPKHLITATGQRVTLRCSPRSGDLSVYWYQQSLDQGLQFLIQYYNGEERAKGNILERFSAQQFPDLHSELNLSSLELGDSALYFCASSVGGGPYNEQFFGPGTRLTVL.

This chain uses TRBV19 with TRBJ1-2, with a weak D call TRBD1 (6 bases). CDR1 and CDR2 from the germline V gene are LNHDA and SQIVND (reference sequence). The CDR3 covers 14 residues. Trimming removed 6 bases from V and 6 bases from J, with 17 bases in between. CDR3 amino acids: CASRARGREDGYTF. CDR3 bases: TGTGCCAGTAGGGCCAGGGGCAGGGAAGATGGCTACACCTTC.

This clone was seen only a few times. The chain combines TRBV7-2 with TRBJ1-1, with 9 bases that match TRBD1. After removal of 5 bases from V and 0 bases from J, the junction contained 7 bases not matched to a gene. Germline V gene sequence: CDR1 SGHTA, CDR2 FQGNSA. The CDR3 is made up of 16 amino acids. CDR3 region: CASSPTGGIMNTEAFF. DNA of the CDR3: TGTGCCAGCAGCCCTACAGGGGGCATCATGAACACTGAAGCTTTCTTT.

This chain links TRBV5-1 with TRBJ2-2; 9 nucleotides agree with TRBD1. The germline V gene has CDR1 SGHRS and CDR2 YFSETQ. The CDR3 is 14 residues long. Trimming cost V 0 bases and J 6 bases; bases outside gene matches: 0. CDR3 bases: TGCGCCAGCAGCTTGGGACAGGGGGCCGGGGAGCTGTTTTTT. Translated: CASSLGQGAGELFF. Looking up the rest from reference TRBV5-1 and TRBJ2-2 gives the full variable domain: KAGVTQTPRYLIKTRGQQVTLSCSPISGHRSVSWYQQTPGQGLQFLFEYFSETQRNKGNFPGRFSGRQFSNSRSEMNVSTLELGDSALYLCASSLGQGAGELFFGEGSRLTVL.

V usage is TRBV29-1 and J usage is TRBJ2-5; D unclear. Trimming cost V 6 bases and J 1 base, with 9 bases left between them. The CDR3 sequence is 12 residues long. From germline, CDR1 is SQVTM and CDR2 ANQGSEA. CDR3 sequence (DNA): TGCAGCGTCACTGATCTCCAAGAGACCCAGTACTTC. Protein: CSVTDLQETQYF. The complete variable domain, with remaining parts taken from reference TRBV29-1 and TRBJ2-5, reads SAVISQKPSRDICQRGTSLTIQCQVDSQVTMMFWYRQQPGQSLTLIATANQGSEATYESGFVIDKFPISRPNLTFSTLTVSNMSPEDSSIYLCSVTDLQETQYFGPGTRLLVL.

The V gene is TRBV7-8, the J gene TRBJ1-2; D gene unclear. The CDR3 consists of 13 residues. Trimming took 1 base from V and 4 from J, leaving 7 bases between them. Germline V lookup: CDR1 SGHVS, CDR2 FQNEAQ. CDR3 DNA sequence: TGTGCCAGCAGCTTAGGGCGGAGCTATGGCTACACCTTC. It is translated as CASSLGRSYGYTF. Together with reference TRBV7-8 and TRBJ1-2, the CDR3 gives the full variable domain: GAGVSQSPRYKVAKRGQDVALRCDPISGHVSLFWYQQALGQGPEFLTYFQNEAQLDKSGLPSDRFFAERPEGSVSTLKIQRTQQEDSAVYLCASSLGRSYGYTFGSGTRLTVV.

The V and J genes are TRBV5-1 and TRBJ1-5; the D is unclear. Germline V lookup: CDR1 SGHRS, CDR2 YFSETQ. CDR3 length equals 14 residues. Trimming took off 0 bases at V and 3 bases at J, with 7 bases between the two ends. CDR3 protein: CASSLGGYNQPQHF. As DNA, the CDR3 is TGCGCCAGCAGCTTGGGAGGATACAATCAGCCCCAGCATTTT.

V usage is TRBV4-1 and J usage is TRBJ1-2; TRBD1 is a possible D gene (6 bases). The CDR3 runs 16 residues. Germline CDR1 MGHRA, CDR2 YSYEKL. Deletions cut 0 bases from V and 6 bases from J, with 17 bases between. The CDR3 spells CASSQDQGKLWDGYTF. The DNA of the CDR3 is TGCGCCAGCAGCCAAGATCAGGGGAAACTATGGGATGGCTACACCTTC.

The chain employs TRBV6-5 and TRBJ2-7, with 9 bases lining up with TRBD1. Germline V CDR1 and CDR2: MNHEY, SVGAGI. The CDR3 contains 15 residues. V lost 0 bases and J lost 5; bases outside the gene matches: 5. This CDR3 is CASSYSWTGDHEQYF. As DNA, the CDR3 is TGTGCCAGCAGTTACTCGTGGACAGGGGACCACGAGCAGTACTTC.

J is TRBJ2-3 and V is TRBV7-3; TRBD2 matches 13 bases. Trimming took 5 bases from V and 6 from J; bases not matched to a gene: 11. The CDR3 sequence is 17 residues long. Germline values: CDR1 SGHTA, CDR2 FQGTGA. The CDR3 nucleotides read TGTGCCAGCAGCGACCTACTAGCGGGGGGGTCCAAGGATACGCAGTATTTT. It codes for CASSDLLAGGSKDTQYF.

CDR3 bases: TGTGCCAGCGCCGGGGGGACCACAACCTACAATGAGCAGTTCTTC. Protein product: CASAGGTTTYNEQFF. The V and J genes are TRBV3-1 (or the pseudogene TRBV3-2) and TRBJ2-1; 7 bases are a match to TRBD2. J was trimmed by 2 bases and V by 8 bases; bases with no gene match: 9. Germline values: CDR1 LGHDT, CDR2 YNNKEL (reference sequence). The CDR3 runs 15 residues.

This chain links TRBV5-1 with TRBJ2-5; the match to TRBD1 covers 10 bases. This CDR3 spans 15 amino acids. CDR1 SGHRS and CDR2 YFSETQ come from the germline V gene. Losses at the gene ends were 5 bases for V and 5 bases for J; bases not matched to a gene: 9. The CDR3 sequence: CASRMGTGDFETQYF. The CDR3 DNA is TGCGCCAGCAGGATGGGGACAGGGGATTTTGAGACCCAGTACTTC. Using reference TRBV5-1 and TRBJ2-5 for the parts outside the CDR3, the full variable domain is KAGVTQTPRYLIKTRGQQVTLSCSPISGHRSVSWYQQTPGQGLQFLFEYFSETQRNKGNFPGRFSGRQFSNSRSEMNVSTLELGDSALYLCASRMGTGDFETQYFGPGTRLLVL.

In nucleotides, the CDR3 is TGTGCCACCAGGGGACAGGGCGAGAGAAGCAATCAGCCCCAGCATTTT. Encoded protein: CATRGQGERSNQPQHF. The chain has TRBV10-3 and TRBJ1-5; 9 nucleotides match TRBD1. Trimming took 10 bases from V and 1 from J; bases not matched to a gene: 11. Germline V CDR1 and CDR2: ENHRY, SYGVKD. CDR3 length equals 16 residues.

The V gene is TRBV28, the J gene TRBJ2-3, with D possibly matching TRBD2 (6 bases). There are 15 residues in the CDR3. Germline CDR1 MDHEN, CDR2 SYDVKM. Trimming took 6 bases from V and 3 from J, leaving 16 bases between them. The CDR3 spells CASRAPGGGTDTQYF. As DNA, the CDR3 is TGTGCCAGCAGGGCCCCCGGAGGAGGGACAGATACGCAGTATTTT.

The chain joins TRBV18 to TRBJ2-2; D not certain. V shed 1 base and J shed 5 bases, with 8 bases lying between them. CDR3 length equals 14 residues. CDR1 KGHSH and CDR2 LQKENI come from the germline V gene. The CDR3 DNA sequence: TGTGCCAGCTCACCACAGGAGAGAACCGGGGAGCTGTTTTTT. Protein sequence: CASSPQERTGELFF.

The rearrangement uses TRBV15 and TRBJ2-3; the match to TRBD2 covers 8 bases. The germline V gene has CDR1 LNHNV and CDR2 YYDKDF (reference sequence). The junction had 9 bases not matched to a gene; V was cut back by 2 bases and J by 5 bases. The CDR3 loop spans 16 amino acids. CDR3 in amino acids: CATSRLSGGAVDTQYF. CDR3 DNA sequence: TGTGCCACCAGCAGACTCTCCGGGGGGGCGGTAGATACGCAGTATTTT. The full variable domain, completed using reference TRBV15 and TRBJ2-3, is DAMVIQNPRYQVTQFGKPVTLSCSQTLNHNVMYWYQQKSSQAPKLLFHYYDKDFNNEADTPDNFQSRRPNTSFCFLDIRSPGLGDTAMYLCATSRLSGGAVDTQYFGPGTRLTVL.

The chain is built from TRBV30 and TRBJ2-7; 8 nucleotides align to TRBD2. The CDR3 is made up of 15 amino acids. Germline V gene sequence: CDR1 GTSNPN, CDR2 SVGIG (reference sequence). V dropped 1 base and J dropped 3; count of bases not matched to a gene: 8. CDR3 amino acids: CAWSAWTSRLYEQYF. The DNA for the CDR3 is TGTGCCTGGAGTGCCTGGACTAGCCGACTCTACGAGCAGTACTTC.

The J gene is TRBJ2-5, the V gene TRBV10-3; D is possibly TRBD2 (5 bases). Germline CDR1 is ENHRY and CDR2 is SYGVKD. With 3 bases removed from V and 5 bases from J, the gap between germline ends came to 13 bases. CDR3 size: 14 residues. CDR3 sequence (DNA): TGTGCCATCAGTGAAAGTCTAGCACGGGAGACCCAGTACTTC. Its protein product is CAISESLARETQYF.

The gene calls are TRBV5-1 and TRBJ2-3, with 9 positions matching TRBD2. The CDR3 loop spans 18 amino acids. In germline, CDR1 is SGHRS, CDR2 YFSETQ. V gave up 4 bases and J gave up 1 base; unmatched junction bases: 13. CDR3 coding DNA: TGCGCCAGCAGCCTTGACGTGGCGGGGGGGTCCGGCACAGATACGCAGTATTTT. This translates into CASSLDVAGGSGTDTQYF.

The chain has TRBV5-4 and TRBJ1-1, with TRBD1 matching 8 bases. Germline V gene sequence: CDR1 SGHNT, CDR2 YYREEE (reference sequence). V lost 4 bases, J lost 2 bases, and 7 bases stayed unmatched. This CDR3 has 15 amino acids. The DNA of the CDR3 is TGTGCCAGCAGCCCCGGACAGGGCCGAAACACTGAAGCTTTCTTT. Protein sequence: CASSPGQGRNTEAFF.

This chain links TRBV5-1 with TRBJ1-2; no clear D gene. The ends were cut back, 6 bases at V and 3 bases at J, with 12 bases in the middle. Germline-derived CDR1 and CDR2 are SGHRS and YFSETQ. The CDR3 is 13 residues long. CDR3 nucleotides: TGCGCCAGCACCGACGCTACAGACTATGGCTACACCTTC. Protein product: CASTDATDYGYTF.

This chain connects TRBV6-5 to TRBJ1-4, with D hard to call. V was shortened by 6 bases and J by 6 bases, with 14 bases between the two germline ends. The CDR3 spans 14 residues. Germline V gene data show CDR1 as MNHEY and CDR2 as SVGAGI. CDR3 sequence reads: CASSRPGRDEKLFF. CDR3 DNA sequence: TGTGCCAGCAGCCGTCCAGGTAGAGATGAAAAACTGTTTTTT.